The following is a T cell receptor beta chain sequence with its context. What it binds is not known. Trimming took 0 bases from V and 4 from J, leaving 13 bases between them. The CDR3 totals 15 residues. Germline CDR1 reads GTSNPN; CDR2 reads SVGIG (reference sequence). The record originates from a study of T cell responses to AZD1222 COVID-19 vaccine. Study-level findings and limits: The CD4 TCRs associated with vaccination extended across spike and predominated at 160-218 and 743-854. Only six or seven AZD1222 recipients were seropositive at baseline. No day 14 peak samples; only post-peak repertoires were characterized. The reported proportion of spike-specific TCRs targeting unmutated variant regions was nearly half.

Method: immunoSEQ multiplex PCR; TCRdb's copy keeps in-frame clones and lacks some. The data contain fewer than 200,000 clones, over 80% of them singletons. The sequence came from an adult who received the MenACWY meningococcal vaccine as a control. The sample consisted of peripheral blood, taken 28 days after the second dose of the MenACWY control vaccine. The chain joins TRBV30 to TRBJ2-1, with D maybe TRBD1 (6 bases). The CDR3, as DNA: TGTGCCTGGAGTGTGAGGACAGACTATTACAATGAGCAGTTCTTC. It yields the protein CAWSVRTDYYNEQFF.